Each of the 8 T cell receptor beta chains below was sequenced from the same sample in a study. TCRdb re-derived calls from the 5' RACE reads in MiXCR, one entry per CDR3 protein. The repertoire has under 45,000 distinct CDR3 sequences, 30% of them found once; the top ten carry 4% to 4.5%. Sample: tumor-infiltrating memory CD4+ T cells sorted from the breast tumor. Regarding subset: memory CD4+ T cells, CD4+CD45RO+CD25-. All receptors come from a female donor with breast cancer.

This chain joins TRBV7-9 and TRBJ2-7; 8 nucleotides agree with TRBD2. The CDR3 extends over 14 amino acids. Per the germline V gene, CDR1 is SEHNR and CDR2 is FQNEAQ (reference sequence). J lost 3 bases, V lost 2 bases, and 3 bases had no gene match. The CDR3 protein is CASSLYGGDYEQYF. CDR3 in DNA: TGTGCCAGCAGCTTATACGGGGGGGACTACGAGCAGTACTTC.

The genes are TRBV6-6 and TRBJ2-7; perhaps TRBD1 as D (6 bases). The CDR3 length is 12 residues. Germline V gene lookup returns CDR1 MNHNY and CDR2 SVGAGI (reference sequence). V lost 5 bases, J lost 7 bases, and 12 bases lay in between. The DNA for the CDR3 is TGTGCCAGCAGTCTACAGGGAAAGGAGCAGTACTTC. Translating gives CASSLQGKEQYF.

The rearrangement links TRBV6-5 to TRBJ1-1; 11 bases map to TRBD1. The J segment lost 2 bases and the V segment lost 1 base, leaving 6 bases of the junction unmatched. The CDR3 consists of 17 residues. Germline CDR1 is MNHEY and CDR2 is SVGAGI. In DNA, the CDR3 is TGTGCCAGCAGTTACTGGGGACAGGGGGAAAAAAACACTGAAGCTTTCTTT. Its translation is CASSYWGQGEKNTEAFF.

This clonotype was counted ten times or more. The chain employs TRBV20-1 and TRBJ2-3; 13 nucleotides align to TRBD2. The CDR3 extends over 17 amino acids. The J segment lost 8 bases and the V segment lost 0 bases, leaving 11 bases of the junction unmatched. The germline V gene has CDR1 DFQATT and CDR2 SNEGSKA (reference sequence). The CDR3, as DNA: TGCAGTGCTAGAGATATCGGGACTAGCGGGGCCGGGGGTACGCAGTATTTT. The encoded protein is CSARDIGTSGAGGTQYF.

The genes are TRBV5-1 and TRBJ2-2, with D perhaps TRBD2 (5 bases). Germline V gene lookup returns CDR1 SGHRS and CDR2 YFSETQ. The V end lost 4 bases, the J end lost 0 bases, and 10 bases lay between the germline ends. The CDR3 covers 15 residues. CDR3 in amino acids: CASSRGEANTGELFF. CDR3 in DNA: TGCGCCAGCAGCCGGGGAGAGGCGAACACCGGGGAGCTGTTTTTT.

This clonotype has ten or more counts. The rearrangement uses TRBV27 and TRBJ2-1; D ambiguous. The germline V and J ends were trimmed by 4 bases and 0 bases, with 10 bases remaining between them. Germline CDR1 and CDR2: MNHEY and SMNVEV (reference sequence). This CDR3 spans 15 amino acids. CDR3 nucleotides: TGTGCCAGCAGTTCCGACACCCTCTCCTACAATGAGCAGTTCTTC. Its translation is CASSSDTLSYNEQFF.

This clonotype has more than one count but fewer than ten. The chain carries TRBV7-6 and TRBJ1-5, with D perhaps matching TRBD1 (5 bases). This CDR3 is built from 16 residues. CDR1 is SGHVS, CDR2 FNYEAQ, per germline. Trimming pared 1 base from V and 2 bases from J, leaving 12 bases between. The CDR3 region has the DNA TGTGCCAGCAGCTTAGTTTCCGGGGGATGCAATCAGCCCCAGCATTTT. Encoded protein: CASSLVSGGCNQPQHF.

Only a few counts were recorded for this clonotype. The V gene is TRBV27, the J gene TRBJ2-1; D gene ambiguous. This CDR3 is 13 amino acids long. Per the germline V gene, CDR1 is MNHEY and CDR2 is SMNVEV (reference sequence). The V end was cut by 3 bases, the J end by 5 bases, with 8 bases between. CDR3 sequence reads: CASSFSDNNEQFF. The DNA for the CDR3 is TGTGCCAGCAGTTTTAGTGACAACAATGAGCAGTTCTTC.